What follows are 12 T cell receptor beta chains derived from one specimen sequenced in a study of regulatory T cells in long-lasting Graves disease. Relying on iRepertoire HTBI primers and Arm-PCR of CDR3 regions, the team built TCR beta libraries. TCRdb processed the multiplex PCR reads anew with MiXCR; each CDR3 protein has one entry. The sample yields a few hundred thousand distinct CDR3 sequences, 20% to 25% seen once. Time point of the sample: persistent/refractory GD, antithyroid drugs over 5 years with positive TRAb. RNA extracted from PBMCs served as the sequencing template. The specimen was peripheral blood mononuclear cells (PBMCs), collected when the disease was refractory, from a patient treated with antithyroid drugs. The receptors here all came from a female donor with Graves disease.

This clonotype was observed a few times. One end of the junction is discordant with germline, which a read error may explain. The chain uses TRBV4-1 and TRBJ2-1, with 13 bases lining up with TRBD2. CDR1 is MGHRA and CDR2 is YSYEKL in the germline V gene. This CDR3 comprises 19 residues. DNA for the CDR3: TGCGCCAGCAGCCAAGATCCTTCGACTAGCGGGGGGAGGGCCAGCGATTCGATCTTC. Translation: CASSQDPSTSGGRASDSIF.

In its sample, this clonotype was seen many times. This chain joins TRBV28 and TRBJ1-2; tentatively, D is TRBD1 (5 bases). The CDR3 consists of 15 residues. V dropped 3 bases and J dropped 6 bases, with 17 bases sitting between them. Germline CDR1 and CDR2: MDHEN and SYDVKM. The CDR3 DNA reads as TGTGCCAGCAGTTTGCCTTCAGGGCTGGTGGATGGCTACACCTTC. As protein: CASSLPSGLVDGYTF.

This clonotype was picked up a small number of times. The chain employs TRBV20-1 and TRBJ1-1, with 10 bases lining up with TRBD1. Germline V gives CDR1 DFQATT, CDR2 SNEGSKA (reference sequence). The CDR3 runs to 14 residues. The V segment lost 6 bases and the J segment 5 bases; nucleotides outside the gene matches: 9. CDR3 DNA sequence: TGCAGTGCACAGGGACAGGGGATGGGAACTGAAGCTTTCTTT. Its protein is CSAQGQGMGTEAFF.

The chain carries TRBV20-1 and TRBJ2-1; TRBD1 matches 9 bases. Unmatched junction bases numbered 11, after V lost 1 base and J lost 7 bases. Looked up from germline, CDR1 is DFQATT and CDR2 is SNEGSKA (reference sequence). The CDR3 runs to 16 residues. CDR3 sequence: CSARALTDRGGNEQFF. In DNA, the CDR3 is TGCAGTGCTAGAGCCCTTACGGACAGGGGAGGTAATGAGCAGTTCTTC.

The chain joins TRBV3-1 to TRBJ1-1; D not resolved. The CDR3 length is 12 residues. The V and J ends lost 4 bases and 5 bases respectively, with 8 bases between them. Germline CDR1 LGHDT, CDR2 YNNKEL (reference sequence). In nucleotides, the CDR3 is TGTGCCAGCAGCCCTTTAGGTACTGAAGCTTTCTTT. Translated, it gives CASSPLGTEAFF.

The sample holds many counts of this clonotype. The rearrangement uses TRBV10-3 and TRBJ1-1, with 9 bases aligning to TRBD1. The germline V gene has CDR1 ENHRY and CDR2 SYGVKD. V gave up 6 bases and J gave up 7 bases; unmatched junction bases: 9. The CDR3 extends over 14 amino acids. For the CDR3, the DNA is TGTGCCATCAGCTGGACAGGGGACATCAGTGAAGCTTTCTTT. It translates to CAISWTGDISEAFF.

The chain joins TRBV11-2 to TRBJ2-1; maybe TRBD2 (6 bases). Looked up from germline, CDR1 is SGHAT and CDR2 is FQNNGV. The CDR3 totals 18 residues. V was trimmed by 7 bases and J by 1 base, leaving 23 bases between them. The DNA for the CDR3 is TGTGCCAGCAAAGAGTCCGGGCGGGATTCGTTTTCCTACAATGAGCAGTTCTTC. Protein product: CASKESGRDSFSYNEQFF.

This chain joins TRBV12-3 or TRBV12-4 and TRBJ1-2, with D possibly TRBD1 on 5 matching bases. This CDR3 region has 13 residues. The V end was cut by 6 bases, the J end by 3 bases, with 11 bases between. The CDR3 nucleotides read TGTGCCAGCAGGGGGACGGCCTACTATGGCTACACCTTC. Encoded protein: CASRGTAYYGYTF.

There are a few counts of this clonotype. DNA for the CDR3: TGTGCCAGCAGCTTGACAGGGCCTAACTATGGCTACACCTTC. This sequence encodes CASSLTGPNYGYTF. V gene TRBV7-9 combines with J gene TRBJ1-2, with 7 positions matching TRBD1. CDR1 is SEHNR and CDR2 is FQNEAQ in the germline V gene (reference sequence). V was pared by 3 bases and J by 0 bases, with 1 base of the junction left unmatched. The CDR3 loop spans 14 amino acids.

The V gene is TRBV6-1, the J gene TRBJ1-2; D unresolved. Trimming removed 6 bases at V and 5 bases at J, with 16 bases between. CDR3 size: 14 residues. CDR1 MNHNS and CDR2 SASEGT come from the germline V gene. The CDR3 DNA sequence: TGTGCCAGCAGAAACAGCAATCCCATTTATGGCTACACCTTC. It specifies CASRNSNPIYGYTF.

This chain joins TRBV10-3 and TRBJ2-2, with 7 bases fitting TRBD1. Germline assignment: CDR1 ENHRY and CDR2 SYGVKD. This CDR3 has 15 amino acids. Trimming at V came to 11 bases and at J to 1 base, leaving 10 bases not matched to a gene. The CDR3 DNA reads TGTGCCGTCGGGATGAGGGACAGGAACACCGGGGAGCTGTTTTTT. Translating it yields CAVGMRDRNTGELFF.

This clonotype was detected only once. The rearrangement joins TRBV19 to TRBJ2-7; weak D call: TRBD2 (6 bases). This CDR3 comprises 15 residues. Trimming cost V 5 bases and J 0 bases, with 14 bases left between them. CDR1 is LNHDA, CDR2 SQIVND, per germline (reference sequence). The CDR3 bases are TGTGCCAGTAGTGTGGGACTTCTGCCCTCCTACGAGCAGTACTTC. This encodes CASSVGLLPSYEQYF.